The T cell receptor beta chain under discussion was sequenced for a study of T cells in Graves' hyperthyroidism and ophthalmopathy. Study background: Initial diagnosis, before any treatment, was when peripheral blood was collected. Study-level results: The model identified upcoming ophthalmopathy a median roughly 6.5 months ahead of onset. Ophthalmopathy was told apart from stable hyperthyroidism by a 13 V-J model.

From RNA transcripts, TCR beta CDR3 regions were amplified. HTBI primers drove first-round RT-PCR of the TCR CDR3. In TCRdb, the multiplex PCR reads were re-called with MiXCR into one record per CDR3 protein. Of 450,000 to 650,000 distinct CDR3 sequences in the sample, roughly 18% were seen once. Trimming pared 5 bases from V and 4 bases from J, leaving 12 bases between. The CDR3 sequence is 14 residues long. The PBMCs were sourced from fresh peripheral blood (more than 8.5 ml). As concerns this clonotype: The antigen remains unidentified.

The V gene is TRBV12-3 or TRBV12-4, the J gene TRBJ1-5, with D possibly matching TRBD1 (6 bases). The specimen sequenced was blood. The source is a woman younger than 35 with Graves' ophthalmopathy. The CDR3 spells CASSLWQGNQPQHF. CDR3 bases: TGTGCCAGCAGTCTATGGCAGGGGAATCAGCCCCAGCATTTT.